Below, 7 T cell receptor beta chains from the same sample are listed, as sequenced in a study of vaccination and CD4 T cells after COVID-19. No antigen has been identified for these receptors. Stated treatment: roughly ten-day PBMC culture with coronavirus spike peptide pools or control peptides (ViraFEST assay). Once obtained from cultured CD4+ T cells, the DNA was sequenced using the Oncomine TCR Beta short-read assay. MiXCR, run by TCRdb on the PCR reads, gives a single entry per CDR3 protein. The sample consists of some 10,000 distinct CDR3 sequences, around 60% of them appearing once. The sample consisted of CD4+ T cells from blood, cultured in vitro. Receptors were obtained from a human donor who had recovered from COVID-19.

This clonotype is medium-sized within its sample. This chain links TRBV20-1 with TRBJ1-1; the match to TRBD1 covers 7 bases. CDR3 size: 15 residues. After removal of 1 base from V and 3 bases from J, the junction contained 8 bases not matched to a gene. CDR1 is DFQATT and CDR2 is SNEGSKA in the germline V gene (reference sequence). The CDR3 DNA follows: TGCAGTGCTAGAGTTGAGGACAGGCCTTACACTGAAGCTTTCTTT. Translated: CSARVEDRPYTEAFF.

This clonotype was observed a handful of times. The chain carries TRBV6-1 and TRBJ1-2; weak D call: TRBD1 (6 bases). There are 14 residues in the CDR3. Looked up from germline, CDR1 is MNHNS and CDR2 is SASEGT. V was pared by 0 bases and J by 5 bases, with 10 bases between. DNA for the CDR3: TGTGCCAGCAGTGAAGCAACAGGGAAGTATGGCTACACCTTC. Amino acids: CASSEATGKYGYTF.

This CDR3 reads CASFPGRRTDTQYF. The CDR3 nucleotides read TGTGCCAGCTTTCCGGGACGGCGCACAGATACGCAGTATTTT. The rearrangement joins TRBV7-8 to TRBJ2-3, with D possibly called TRBD1 or TRBD2 (5 bases each). The V gene lost 8 bases and the J gene lost 1 base, with 13 bases spanning the gap. The CDR3 length is 14 residues. Germline CDR1 SGHVS, CDR2 FQNEAQ.

This chain links TRBV20-1 with TRBJ2-7; weak D call: TRBD1 (6 bases). In germline, CDR1 is DFQATT, CDR2 SNEGSKA (reference sequence). The CDR3 has 13 amino acids. V was shortened by 6 bases and J by 2 bases, with 14 bases between the two germline ends. CDR3 region: CSASRTATYEQYF. DNA for the CDR3: TGCAGTGCCTCTCGGACAGCTACCTACGAGCAGTACTTC.

The gene calls are TRBV4-2 and TRBJ1-5; maybe TRBD1 (6 bases). The CDR3 spans 15 residues. Germline CDR1 and CDR2: LGHNA and YNFKEQ. Trimming cost V 0 bases and J 6 bases, with 12 bases left between them. The CDR3 DNA follows: TGTGCCAGCAGCCAAGATATGGGGGGCAGTCAGCCCCAGCATTTT. Residues: CASSQDMGGSQPQHF.

This clonotype has just one count. The gene calls are TRBV18 and TRBJ2-7; 8 bases are a match to TRBD1. The CDR3 is made up of 14 amino acids. The V gene's germline CDR1 is KGHSH and CDR2 LQKENI. The V segment lost 0 bases and the J segment 6 bases; nucleotides outside the gene matches: 4. Here the CDR3 DNA reads TGTGCCAGCTCACCACCGACAGGGGTCTCCGAGCAGTACTTC. Its translation: CASSPPTGVSEQYF.

This clonotype was counted between two and nine times. V is TRBV7-2 and J is TRBJ1-2; D not certain. Germline V gene lookup returns CDR1 SGHTA and CDR2 FQGNSA. The CDR3 length is 13 residues. V lost 5 bases and J lost 7, with 14 bases in between. As DNA, the CDR3 is TGTGCCAGCAGCCACTCGAAAGGCGGTGGCTACACCTTC. Its translation is CASSHSKGGGYTF.